Included here is one T cell receptor (beta chain) sequence, with context. The use of a sample-barcoded 5' primer and a J-beta primer mix characterized a second PCR of about 6 to 11 cycles. TCRdb processed the 5' RACE reads anew with MiXCR; each CDR3 protein has one entry. The table shows 1.8 million or so distinct CDR3 sequences, with about two fifths occurring only once. Germline loops: CDR1 DFQATT, CDR2 SNEGSKA (reference sequence). The CDR3 runs 14 residues. Trimming removed 4 bases at V and 5 bases at J, with 17 bases between. These data belong to a study of blood T cells in healthy people across ages.

This receptor was identified in a human donor in good health. What was sequenced was blood. The chain has TRBV20-1 and TRBJ1-1; weak D call: TRBD1 (6 bases). CDR3 in amino acids: CSAIPPGAGTEAFF. In nucleotides, the CDR3 is TGCAGTGCTATCCCCCCGGGGGCGGGTACTGAAGCTTTCTTT.